Below are 21 T cell receptor beta chains sequenced from a single sample in a study of low-dose radiotherapy and immunotherapy resistance in tumors. TRAV- and TRBV-specific primers, spanning alpha and beta chains, primed first-strand cDNA. Over approximately 20 PCR cycles, TCRs were amplified from a constant-region primer and V-primer adapter. One entry per CDR3 protein, called by TCRdb with MiXCR from the reads. The sample lists around 100,000 distinct CDR3 sequences; around 20% were seen once. Time point meaning: after trial treatment. The sample's treatment: LDRT plus nivolumab, ipilimumab, low-dose cyclophosphamide and aspirin (RACIN trial). The sample was PBMCs, taken after low-dose radiotherapy plus immunotherapy. Receptors originate from a male donor with prostate cancer.

This clonotype was seen repeatedly, ten times or more. This chain uses TRBV5-1 with TRBJ1-6; maybe TRBD1 (5 bases). Deletions cut 1 base from V and 7 bases from J, with 12 bases between. The CDR3 is 15 residues long. CDR1 is SGHRS and CDR2 is YFSETQ in the germline V gene. CDR3 in amino acids: CASSLSWGSNSPLHF. The CDR3 coding sequence is TGCGCCAGCAGCTTGTCGTGGGGCTCGAATTCACCCCTCCACTTT.

The chain uses TRBV28 and TRBJ2-7; D is unresolved. With 4 bases removed from V and 1 base from J, the gap between germline ends came to 11 bases. The CDR3 loop spans 14 amino acids. The germline V gene encodes CDR1 MDHEN and CDR2 SYDVKM. The CDR3 loop reads CASSSHIISYEQYF. CDR3 coding DNA: TGTGCCAGCAGTTCACACATAATATCCTACGAGCAGTACTTC.

This clonotype came up a few times. The chain recombines TRBV20-1 with TRBJ2-7; possible D gene TRBD2, 6 bases. Germline values: CDR1 DFQATT, CDR2 SNEGSKA (reference sequence). The V and J ends lost 6 bases and 2 bases respectively, with 17 bases between them. The CDR3 runs to 14 residues. The CDR3 nucleotides are TGCAGTGCGCCGAGGCCAGCGGGCCCCTACGAGCAGTACTTC. Translation gives CSAPRPAGPYEQYF.

The chain links TRBV10-3 to TRBJ2-5; 8 nucleotides agree with TRBD2. Trimming removed 8 bases from V and 2 bases from J; junction bases left unmatched: 7. Germline V CDR1 and CDR2: ENHRY, SYGVKD. This CDR3 contains 14 residues. CDR3: CAIAGGGIQETQYF. In DNA, the CDR3 is TGTGCCATCGCGGGCGGGGGGATTCAAGAGACCCAGTACTTC.

Ten or more counts support this clonotype. The chain has TRBV6-2 or TRBV6-3 and TRBJ2-5, with 7 bases lining up with TRBD2. The CDR3 loop spans 14 amino acids. Trimming at V came to 5 bases and at J to 1 base, leaving 4 bases not matched to a gene. The germline CDR1 and CDR2 sequences are MNHEY and SVGEGT. The CDR3 loop reads CASSESGGQETQYF. The CDR3 nucleotides are TGTGCCAGCAGTGAATCGGGGGGCCAAGAGACCCAGTACTTC.

As to this clonotype: At one end the junction does not follow the germline gene, possibly because of a read error. The chain combines TRBV5-1 with TRBJ1-1, with D possibly TRBD1 on 5 matching bases. The CDR3 loop spans 15 amino acids. Germline V lookup: CDR1 SGHRS, CDR2 YFSETQ. The CDR3 loop is CAGSLDGGGGTEAFF. For the CDR3, the DNA is TGCGCCGGCAGCTTGGACGGGGGGGGAGGCACTGAAGCTTTCTTT. The complete variable domain, with remaining parts taken from reference TRBV5-1 and TRBJ1-1, reads KAGVTQTPRYLIKTRGQQVTLSCSPISGHRSVSWYQQTPGQGLQFLFEYFSETQRNKGNFPGRFSGRQFSNSRSEMNVSTLELGDSALYLCAGSLDGGGGTEAFFGQGTRLTVV.

This clonotype was seen ten or more times. The chain employs TRBV4-1 and TRBJ1-1, with D possibly being TRBD1 (5 bases). In germline, CDR1 is MGHRA, CDR2 YSYEKL. The CDR3 spans 17 residues. V was shortened by 7 bases and J by 3 bases, with 24 bases between the two germline ends. The CDR3 DNA is TGCGCCAGCATGGGGAATCCCAGGGCCCCGGAGGACACTGAAGCTTTCTTT. This codes for CASMGNPRAPEDTEAFF.

The V and J genes are TRBV12-3 or TRBV12-4 and TRBJ1-2, with D possibly TRBD1 on 6 matching bases. Trimming took 6 bases from V and 7 from J, leaving 15 bases between them. This CDR3 region has 13 residues. CDR3 protein: CASSQEQGVGYTF. The CDR3, as DNA: TGTGCCAGCAGCCAAGAACAGGGAGTTGGCTACACCTTC.

The sample holds many counts of this clonotype. The chain uses TRBV13 and TRBJ2-3; 7 bases align to TRBD2. The ends lost 5 bases at V and 2 bases at J; junction bases unmatched: 19. In germline, CDR1 is PRHDT, CDR2 FYEKMQ (reference sequence). CDR3 length equals 19 residues. The CDR3 loop reads CASSTYTFGRGISTDTQYF. The CDR3 DNA is TGTGCCAGCAGCACCTATACCTTCGGGCGGGGGATATCCACAGATACGCAGTATTTT.

The chain employs TRBV4-2 and TRBJ2-5; D uncertain. The germline V gene encodes CDR1 LGHNA and CDR2 YNFKEQ. The CDR3 runs 12 residues. Deletions cut 4 bases from V and 1 base from J, with 4 bases between. CDR3 coding DNA: TGTGCCAGCAGCCCTGGCCAAGAGACCCAGTACTTC. Amino acid sequence: CASSPGQETQYF.

To note about this clonotype: This probably arose from a read error, given a far larger clone one base away. This chain uses TRBV12-3 or TRBV12-4 with TRBJ2-1, with D maybe TRBD1 (5 bases). The CDR3 spans 14 residues. V gave up 5 bases and J gave up 13 bases, with 21 bases separating them. CDR3 coding DNA: TGTGCCAGCAGTAAGCAGGGCCCCCGAGAGACCCAGTTCTTC. Translated, it gives CASSKQGPRETQFF.

This clonotype was counted many times. The V and J genes are TRBV12-3 or TRBV12-4 and TRBJ1-1; D remains ambiguous. Deletions cut 8 bases from V and 4 bases from J, with 14 bases between. CDR3 length: 13 amino acids. The CDR3 loop reads CASRTYSTTEAFF. The CDR3 DNA sequence: TGTGCCAGCCGGACGTATTCGACCACTGAAGCTTTCTTT.

In its sample, this clonotype was seen many times. V and J are TRBV3-1 and TRBJ2-2; 7 bases map to TRBD1. Germline V CDR1 and CDR2: LGHDT, YNNKEL (reference sequence). V lost 1 base, J lost 5 bases, and 13 bases stayed unmatched. The CDR3 spans 18 residues. The DNA for the CDR3 is TGTGCCAGCAGCCAAGGACTTCCACAGGGGAAGATAACCGGGGAGCTGTTTTTT. The encoded protein is CASSQGLPQGKITGELFF.

At least ten counts were recorded for this clonotype. The chain employs TRBV29-1 and TRBJ2-7; possibly TRBD1 or TRBD2 for D (6 bases each). This CDR3 contains 12 residues. V lost 6 bases and J 3 bases, leaving 12 bases between the germline ends. Germline V gene data show CDR1 as SQVTM and CDR2 as ANQGSEA. CDR3 protein: CSVGGGGYEQYF. In DNA form, the CDR3 reads TGCAGCGTCGGTGGAGGGGGCTACGAGCAGTACTTC.

This clonotype has ten or more counts. The chain uses TRBV21-1 and TRBJ1-2. TRBV21-1 is described as a pseudogene. The CDR3 length is 10 residues. The CDR3 spells CASGGPGYTF. The DNA of the CDR3 is TGTGCCAGCGGTGGACCCGGCTACACCTTC.

This clonotype showed up many times. The chain employs TRBV7-2 and TRBJ2-3, with 10 bases that match TRBD2. Germline V gene data show CDR1 as SGHTA and CDR2 as FQGNSA. The CDR3 has 17 residues. Germline trimming cut 0 bases from V and 1 base from J; bases unmatched to any gene: 4. CDR3 in DNA: TGTGCCAGCAGCTTAGCGCTGAGCGGGGGGGGCACAGATACGCAGTATTTT. This translates into CASSLALSGGGTDTQYF.

The chain employs TRBV3-1 and TRBJ2-2; 9 nucleotides line up with TRBD2. The CDR3 runs 17 residues. Germline V gene data show CDR1 as LGHDT and CDR2 as YNNKEL (reference sequence). J lost 7 bases, V lost 0 bases, and 9 bases had no gene match. The CDR3 coding sequence is TGTGCCAGCAGCCAAGATTGGGTTAGCGGGAGAAACGGGGAGCTGTTTTTT. Protein sequence: CASSQDWVSGRNGELFF.

This clonotype was seen at least ten times. The CDR3 DNA is TGTGCCAGCAGCTTAACGACAACTGGAATAAAACTGTTTTTT. It is translated as CASSLTTTGIKLFF. The chain combines TRBV5-6 with TRBJ1-4; D uncertain. This CDR3 contains 14 residues. Germline CDR1 is SGHDT and CDR2 is YYEEEE. Trimming shortened V by 2 bases and J by 10 bases, and 15 bases separated the two germline ends.

This clonotype has at least ten counts. The chain carries TRBV19 and TRBJ1-6; D unresolved. This CDR3 is 12 amino acids long. Germline V CDR1 and CDR2: LNHDA, SQIVND (reference sequence). V was clipped by 6 bases and J by 9 bases, with 9 bases between them. The CDR3: CASSPGVSPLHF. DNA of the CDR3: TGTGCCAGTAGCCCAGGTGTTTCACCCCTCCACTTT.

This clonotype was observed a handful of times. This chain connects TRBV6-6 to TRBJ1-5, with TRBD1 as a possible D gene (5 bases). Germline CDR1 is MNHNY and CDR2 is SVGAGI (reference sequence). The V and J ends lost 6 bases and 5 bases respectively, with 11 bases between them. This CDR3 has 13 amino acids. In DNA form, the CDR3 reads TGTGCCAGCAGGGGGGGGGAGGATCAGCCCCAGCATTTT. Amino acid sequence: CASRGGEDQPQHF.

In its sample, this clonotype was seen many times. The gene calls are TRBV20-1 and TRBJ2-1, with TRBD2 identical over 8 bases. The CDR3 totals 15 residues. V shed 0 bases, J shed 4 bases, and the junction held 5 bases outside the gene matches. Germline V gene lookup returns CDR1 DFQATT and CDR2 SNEGSKA (reference sequence). DNA for the CDR3: TGCAGTGCTAGAGATGTCCGGGGGGGTTACAATGAGCAGTTCTTC. Translated, it gives CSARDVRGGYNEQFF.